This passage covers 2 T cell receptor beta chains from one sample sequenced in a study of regulatory T cells in long-lasting Graves disease. Arm-PCR of CDR3 regions and iRepertoire HTBI primers were used to build TCR beta libraries. MiXCR was run by TCRdb on the multiplex PCR reads, yielding one entry per CDR3 protein. The sample includes over 350,000 distinct CDR3 sequences, 20% seen only once; the top ten take 20% to 25%. Time point indicated: persistent/refractory GD, antithyroid drugs over 5 years with positive TRAb. Making the TCR library involved RNA that had been extracted from PBMCs. The source was peripheral blood mononuclear cells (PBMCs), collected when the disease was refractory, from a patient treated with antithyroid drugs. These receptors were obtained from a female donor with Graves disease.

This clonotype has a count of ten or more. The chain links TRBV20-1 to TRBJ2-5, with TRBD2 matching 10 bases. Germline values: CDR1 DFQATT, CDR2 SNEGSKA (reference sequence). The CDR3 spans 14 residues. V was pared by 5 bases and J by 5 bases, with 8 bases of the junction left unmatched. The CDR3 nucleotides are TGCAGTGCTGGTATAGCGGGAGGTAGGGAGACCCAGTACTTC. It specifies CSAGIAGGRETQYF.

This clonotype was seen many times. The V and J genes are TRBV28 and TRBJ1-2; no clear D. The CDR3 is 15 residues long. The V and J ends lost 5 bases and 2 bases respectively, with 15 bases between them. The V gene's germline CDR1 is MDHEN and CDR2 SYDVKM. Here the CDR3 reads CASSPTSSGNYGYTF. CDR3 coding DNA: TGTGCCAGCAGTCCCACCAGTTCCGGGAACTATGGCTACACCTTC.